The source of this T cell receptor beta chain is a study of tumor and adjacent non-tumor tissue in lung cancer. Study in general: Histology: about twelve adenocarcinoma, a couple of squamous cell carcinoma, 1 small cell lung cancer. Around 4.2 million productive TCRbeta reads were obtained per sample on average.

Whole-study results and caveats: Normal lung showed higher cumulative top 100 clone frequency than tumor.

Germline loops: CDR1 MNHNS, CDR2 SASEGT. The CDR3 is 15 residues long. A modified ARM-PCR protocol with three rounds of nested PCR amplified TCRbeta. TCRdb fed the multiplex PCR reads into MiXCR, producing one record per CDR3 protein. The table includes 35,000 to 55,000 distinct CDR3 sequences, roughly 60% detected once. A remark on this clonotype: Its target is not known. A junction end diverges from the germline sequence, so it may reflect a read error.

No cell sorting was done before RNA was extracted from the tissue. The normal lung tissue was taken more than 3 cm from the tumor edge. The clonotype comes from a man aged 50 to 59 with non-small cell lung cancer. The V call is TRBV6-1, the J call TRBJ2-6; possible D gene TRBD1, 5 bases. Sequences were obtained from distant non-tumor lung tissue. For the CDR3, the DNA is TGTGCCAGCAACCCAGACAGTTCTGGGGCCAACGTCCCGACTTTC. Protein: CASNPDSSGANVPTF.